This is a list of T cell receptor beta chains from one sample in a study of T cell changes during pregnancy in multiple sclerosis. Clones were read by immunoSEQ multiplex PCR, and TCRdb kept only the in-frame ones, dropping some. Counted here are approximately 60,000 clones, around 90% occurring once; the ten biggest clones make up roughly 1.4%. The sample in question was peripheral blood, obtained in the second trimester of pregnancy. Receptors originate from a female donor with multiple sclerosis, enrolled in a pregnancy study. Each CDR3 is given with its conserved first and last residue. A D gene is named only where the DNA matches it firmly.

v_gene,d_gene,j_gene,CDR3aa,CDR3nt
TRBV9,TRBD2,TRBJ2-3,CASSVWTGGADTQYF,TGTGCCAGCAGCGTATGGACGGGGGGGGCAGATACGCAGTATTTT
TRBV6-6,NA,TRBJ1-1,CASSYGPENTEAFF,TGTGCCAGCAGTTACGGGCCAGAGAACACTGAAGCTTTCTTT
TRBV6-5,NA,TRBJ1-1,CASSYWGQGSTEAFF,TGTGCCAGCAGTTACTGGGGTCAGGGGTCCACTGAAGCTTTCTTT
TRBV5-1,NA,TRBJ2-2,CASSLGAGAGELFF,TGCGCCAGCAGCTTGGGGGCAGGGGCCGGGGAGCTGTTTTTT
TRBV7-8,NA,TRBJ2-7,CASSLATYEQYF,TGTGCCAGCAGCTTAGCCACCTACGAGCAGTACTTC
TRBV6-4,TRBD2,TRBJ2-1,CASSERGGSYNEQFF,TGTGCCAGCAGTGAGCGGGGGGGCTCCTACAATGAGCAGTTCTTC
TRBV7-9,TRBD1,TRBJ1-4,CASSLTTGGVEKLFF,TGTGCCAGCAGCTTAACGACAGGGGGCGTTGAAAAACTGTTTTTT
TRBV4-1,NA,TRBJ2-2,CASSPRGSASGELFF,TGCGCCAGCAGCCCCAGGGGTAGTGCTTCCGGGGAGCTGTTTTTT
TRBV13,TRBD1,TRBJ2-3,CASSSGTGGTTDTQYF,TGTGCCAGCAGCTCTGGGACAGGGGGGACCACAGATACGCAGTATTTT
TRBV5-1,NA,TRBJ2-1,CASSFHEHEQFF,TGCGCCAGCAGCTTCCACGAGCACGAGCAGTTCTTC
TRBV30,TRBD1,TRBJ1-1,CACTYGQGDTEAFF,TGTGCCTGTACCTATGGGCAGGGGGACACTGAAGCTTTCTTT
TRBV5-1,TRBD2,TRBJ2-3,CASTPLAGGADTQYF,TGCGCCAGCACCCCACTAGCGGGGGGAGCAGATACGCAGTATTTT
TRBV7-3,NA,TRBJ2-3,CASSLSLAGTDTQYF,TGTGCCAGCAGCTTAAGCCTAGCCGGCACAGATACGCAGTATTTT
TRBV6-5,TRBD1,TRBJ2-1,CASSRQGWGNEQFF,TGTGCCAGCAGTAGACAGGGTTGGGGCAATGAGCAGTTCTTC
TRBV7-8,NA,TRBJ1-5,CASSLGTGSPQHF,TGTGCCAGCAGCTTAGGAACGGGGTCGCCCCAGCATTTT
TRBV6-6,NA,TRBJ1-3,CASSTGGGVGNTIYF,TGTGCCAGCAGTACTGGAGGGGGGGTGGGAAACACCATATATTTT